This T cell receptor (beta chain) originates from a study of CXCR3-negative and CXCR3-positive naive CD8 T cells. With UMI labels, 5' RACE was used to prepare the TRB cDNA libraries. TCRdb reprocessed the 5' RACE reads, keeping one entry per CDR3 protein, no DNA. The repertoire shows around 160,000 distinct CDR3 sequences; the top ten hold about 0.3%. The study's findings and limits: The TRB CDR3s that CXCR3-positive naive cells carried were more hydrophobic than those of CXCR3-negative naive cells. Most assays used freshly isolated PBMCs, as cryopreservation partially reduced CXCR3. Diversity was high in both naive subsets and much lower in memory cells.

Remarks on this clonotype: Its antigen is currently unknown.

Sorts that each held around 300,000 cells were run in triplicate for every CD8+ T cell subset. What was sequenced was naive CXCR3+ CD8+ T cells from blood. The subset here: CD45RO-CCR7+CD27+CD95- naive CD8+ T cells expressing CXCR3 (TNR3+). The receptor's source is a human donor in good health. Some clones in this sample may be carry-over from other donors' samples.

The CDR3 sequence is CSVVDSHAYEQYF. This chain links TRBV29-1 with TRBJ2-7; the D call of TRBD1 rests on TCRdb alone, since no DNA is present to check it. The CDR3 runs 13 residues. Germline V gene lookup returns CDR1 SQVTM and CDR2 ANQGSEA.